This is a list of T cell receptor beta chains from one sample in a study of metastatic and nonmetastatic thyroid tumors. With MiXCR, TCRdb reprocessed the PCR reads. The profile shows some 14,000 clones, under 25% of them singletons. The sequenced sample was blood. Receptor source: a female donor with papillary thyroid cancer or a benign thyroid nodule (not recorded which). Some clones in this sample may be carry-over from other donors' samples. CDR3s include the opening cysteine and the closing phenylalanine or tryptophan. A D gene is named only where the DNA matches it firmly. Size is stated for part of the rows, as once, few or many counts, or as a class when the clone is expanded.

TRBJ1-5 NA NA TRBV12-3/TRBV12-4 TGTGCCTCTTCATGGGGACGGGGCAATCAGCCCCAGCATTTT CASSWGRGNQPQHF
TRBJ1-6 many TRBD1 TRBV5-4 TGTGCCAGCAGCTTTCAGGGGGCATTACGTTCACCCCTCCACTTT CASSFQGALRSPLHF
TRBJ2-3 NA TRBD2 TRBV9 TGTGCCAGCAGCCTAATGGGGGGGAGTGCAGATACGCAGTATTTT CASSLMGGSADTQYF
TRBJ1-6 medium-sized NA TRBV6-5 TGTGCCAGCAGTTACATGACTCCGGCCTGGGGTTCACCCCTCCACTTT CASSYMTPAWGSPLHF
TRBJ2-5 many NA TRBV9 TGTGCCAGCAGCGAGAGGGGACTGGCGGAGCGAGAGACCCAGTACTTC CASSERGLAERETQYF
TRBJ2-3 few TRBD2 TRBV6-1 TGTGCCAGCAGTGAAGCGCTTCGGGGGGGAAGAGGCACAGATACGCAGTATTTT CASSEALRGGRGTDTQYF
TRBJ2-6 few NA TRBV6-2/TRBV6-3 TGTGCCAGCAGATACTGGGAACCGACTACTGGGGCCAACGTCCTGACTTTC CASRYWEPTTGANVLTF
TRBJ2-3 many NA TRBV7-2 TGTGCCAGCAGCTTAAGGCCAGACGCAGATACGCAGTATTTT CASSLRPDADTQYF
TRBJ1-2 medium-sized NA TRBV7-2 TGTGCCAGCAGCTTAAGTCCGGGGTTGAACTATGGCTACACCTTC CASSLSPGLNYGYTF
TRBJ2-3 medium-sized NA TRBV6-1 TGTGCCAGCAGTGACGGGGCAGATACGCAGTATTTT CASSDGADTQYF
TRBJ1-1 many NA TRBV4-1 TGCGCCAGCAGCCACCCTCTGAGGGGGGAAGCTTTCTTT CASSHPLRGEAFF
TRBJ2-4 many NA TRBV28 TGTGCCAGCCTAAGCGACAGGAGAGTGAAAAACATTCAGTACTTC CASLSDRRVKNIQYF
TRBJ1-1 NA NA TRBV5-1 TGCGCCAGCAGCTTTAACGGGGACCCCTCCTTTCGTGCTTTCTTT CASSFNGDPSFRAFF
TRBJ2-7 once NA TRBV7-2 TGTGCCAGCAGACGGGGGACGGATTCCTACGAGCAGTACTTC CASRRGTDSYEQYF
TRBJ2-7 medium-sized NA TRBV6-1 TGTGCCAGCAGTGAAGGGGCTAGGTCGGCCTACGAGCAGTACTTC CASSEGARSAYEQYF